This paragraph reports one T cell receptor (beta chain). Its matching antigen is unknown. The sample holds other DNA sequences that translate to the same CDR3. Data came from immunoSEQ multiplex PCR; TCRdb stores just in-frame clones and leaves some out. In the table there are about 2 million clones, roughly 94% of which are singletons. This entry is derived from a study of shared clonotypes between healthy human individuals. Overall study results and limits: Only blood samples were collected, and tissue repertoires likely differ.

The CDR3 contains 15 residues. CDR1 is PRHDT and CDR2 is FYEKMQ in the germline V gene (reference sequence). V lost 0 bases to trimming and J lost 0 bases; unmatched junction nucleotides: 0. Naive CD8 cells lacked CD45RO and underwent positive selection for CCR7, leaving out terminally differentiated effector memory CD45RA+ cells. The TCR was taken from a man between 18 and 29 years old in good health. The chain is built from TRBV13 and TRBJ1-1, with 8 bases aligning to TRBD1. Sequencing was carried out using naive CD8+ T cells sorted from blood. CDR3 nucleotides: TGTGCCAGCAGCTTAGGGACAGGGGTGAACACTGAAGCTTTCTTT. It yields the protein CASSLGTGVNTEAFF. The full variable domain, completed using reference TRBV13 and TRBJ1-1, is AAGVIQSPRHLIKEKRETATLKCYPIPRHDTVYWYQQGPGQDPQFLISFYEKMQSDKGSIPDRFSAQQFSDYHSELNMSSLELGDSALYFCASSLGTGVNTEAFFGQGTRLTVV.